This TCR beta chain was recovered during a study of CD8+CD57+ T cells in acquired aplastic anemia. Study outcomes and limitations: Patients and controls were found to share fewer than 35 CD8+ CDR3 sequences.

CDR1 is SGHTA and CDR2 is FQGNSA in the germline V gene. Counting both end residues, the CDR3 totals 14 amino acids. Template material for TCR beta VDJ and CDR3 profiling consisted of genomic DNA. TCRdb redid the calling of the reads with MiXCR, one entry per CDR3 protein. This sample has just over 400,000 distinct CDR3 sequences, with roughly 64% found just once. Note on this clonotype: The target antigen is unknown. It is unclear where the CDR3 begins or ends on the DNA, so no DNA is shown, and the CDR3 is as TCRdb lists it.

The chain links TRBV7-2 to TRBJ1-5; the table's D gene call, TRBD1, was not cross checked with the DNA. Sequencing was performed on sorted CD4+, CD8+, or CD8+CD57+ T cells (not recorded which) from PBMCs. The source is a human donor in good health, serving as a control. CDR3: CASSLVPHEQYFGF.